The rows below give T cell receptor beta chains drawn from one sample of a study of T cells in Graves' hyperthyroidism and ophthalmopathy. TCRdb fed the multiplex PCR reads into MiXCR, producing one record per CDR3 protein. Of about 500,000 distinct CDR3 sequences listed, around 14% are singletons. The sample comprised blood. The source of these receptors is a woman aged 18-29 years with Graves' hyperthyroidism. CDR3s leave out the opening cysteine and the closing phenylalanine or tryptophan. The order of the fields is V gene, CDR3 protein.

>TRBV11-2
ASSPSGGAGETQY
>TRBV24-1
ATSDFAGGGLAGGDEQF
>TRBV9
ASSVDGQRNEQF
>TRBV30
ACFSRDFPPYEQY
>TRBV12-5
ASGIPGQGTYEQY
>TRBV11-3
ASSPNWDRGPNQPQH
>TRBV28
ASSSIGQVKNTEAF
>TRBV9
ASSVGAGAVNTGELF
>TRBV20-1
NASRQETTGELF
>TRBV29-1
SVENGGRTEAF